A single TCR beta chain is shown here with its context. Its matching antigen is unknown. Those who donated, Caucasian adults without exception, all lived in Nashville, Tennessee. Splitting the CD4+ cells yielded a CD45RA+ naive subset and a CD45RA-negative memory subset. The data are from a study of shared clonotypes between healthy human individuals. Regarding the study as a whole: The study drew on few donors, limiting represented genetic and exposure-history diversity.

The repertoire was sequenced with immunoSEQ multiplex PCR; TCRdb's copy has only in-frame clones and lacks some. This sample has 2 million to 2.5 million clones, with about nine tenths found just once. Source material: naive CD4+ T cells from PBMCs. Stated subset: CD45RA+ positively selected. This sequence originates from a man younger than 30 in good health. Some clones in this sample may be carry-over from other donors' samples.

CDR3 in amino acids: CASSPGGGVQGEQYF. The CDR3 DNA follows: TGTGCCAGTAGCCCTGGGGGTGGAGTGCAAGGCGAGCAGTACTTC. This sequence joins TRBV19 and TRBJ2-7; D is possibly TRBD1 or TRBD2 (5 bases each). Trimming pared 6 bases from V and 6 bases from J, leaving 21 bases between. Germline V lookup: CDR1 LNHDA, CDR2 SQIVND (reference sequence). This CDR3 is built from 15 residues.